The 22 T cell receptor beta chains reported below all come from one sample, sequenced in a study of blood T cell repertoires in COVID-19. Repertoires were generated with immunoSEQ multiplex PCR, while TCRdb's copy carries only in-frame clones and drops some. The sample shows around 180,000 clones, 70% to 90% of them seen only once. Sequenced material: peripheral blood. The receptors were gathered from a human donor with active or convalescent COVID-19. The donor label of this sample is uncertain.

The CDR3 spells CASSLGPTSHQTQYF. The CDR3 nucleotides read TGCGCCAGCAGCTTGGGCCCGACTAGTCACCAGACCCAGTACTTC. The chain links TRBV5-1 to TRBJ2-5; possible D gene TRBD2, 6 bases. Trimming took 0 bases from V and 6 from J, leaving 15 bases between them. The CDR3 is 15 amino acids. Per germline, CDR1 SGHRS and CDR2 YFSETQ.

The chain has TRBV29-1 and TRBJ2-1, with TRBD2 identical over 8 bases. This CDR3 is built from 16 residues. Trimming removed 5 bases from V and 2 bases from J; junction bases left unmatched: 11. Germline CDR1 and CDR2: SQVTM and ANQGSEA. CDR3 region: CSVNWEAGGTYNEQFF. CDR3 DNA sequence: TGCAGCGTTAATTGGGAGGCGGGAGGCACCTACAATGAGCAGTTCTTC.

The chain is built from TRBV3-1 (or the pseudogene TRBV3-2) and TRBJ1-5, with TRBD1 identical over 8 bases. Germline values: CDR1 LGHDT, CDR2 YNNKEL (reference sequence). The V segment lost 0 bases and the J segment 2 bases; nucleotides outside the gene matches: 12. The length of the CDR3 is 19 residues. The DNA of the CDR3 is TGTGCCAGCAGCCAAGACCCCCCAGGGGGCTTAGGTGGCAATCAGCCCCAGCATTTT. As protein: CASSQDPPGGLGGNQPQHF.

J is TRBJ1-2 and V is TRBV7-9, with D perhaps TRBD1 (6 bases). Trimming left V 5 bases short and J 2 bases short, with 12 bases between. The CDR3 is 14 residues long. Germline assignment: CDR1 SEHNR and CDR2 FQNEAQ (reference sequence). The CDR3 sequence: CASSQTTGNYGYTF. Here the CDR3 DNA reads TGTGCCAGCAGCCAAACTACAGGGAACTATGGCTACACCTTC.

This chain connects TRBV18 to TRBJ1-1, with D perhaps TRBD1 (6 bases). The V end lost 3 bases, the J end lost 4 bases, and 15 bases lay between the germline ends. Germline CDR1 reads KGHSH; CDR2 reads LQKENI. The CDR3 covers 15 residues. The CDR3 sequence: CASSPPQGRATEAFF. DNA for the CDR3: TGTGCCAGCTCACCTCCACAGGGACGTGCCACTGAAGCTTTCTTT.

The genes are TRBV2 and TRBJ2-5; D is possibly TRBD1 (6 bases). The CDR3 is 14 residues long. The V end was cut by 4 bases, the J end by 2 bases, with 11 bases between. Germline CDR1 reads SNHLY; CDR2 reads FYNNEI. The CDR3 nucleotides read TGTGCCAGCAGTGTTGACAGGCGTCAAGAGACCCAGTACTTC. Protein product: CASSVDRRQETQYF.

The genes are TRBV24-1 and TRBJ2-7; D might be TRBD1 (6 bases). Germline V lookup: CDR1 KGHDR, CDR2 SFDVKD. V gave up 4 bases and J gave up 3 bases, with 9 bases separating them. The CDR3 is 13 amino acids. This CDR3 reads CATSEAGDYEQYF. CDR3 nucleotides: TGTGCCACCAGTGAGGCAGGGGACTACGAGCAGTACTTC.

The chain couples TRBV11-3 to TRBJ1-1; unclear D gene. V was shortened by 0 bases and J by 8 bases, with 10 bases between the two germline ends. Looked up from germline, CDR1 is SGHNT and CDR2 is YENEEA. The CDR3 contains 13 residues. CDR3 region: CASSLEAAPEAFF. CDR3 nucleotides: TGTGCCAGCAGCTTAGAGGCGGCTCCGGAAGCTTTCTTT. The variable domain in full, completed from reference TRBV11-3 and TRBJ1-1, reads EAGVVQSPRYKIIEKKQPVAFWCNPISGHNTLYWYLQNLGQGPELLIRYENEEAVDDSQLPKDRFSAERLKGVDSTLKIQPAELGDSAVYLCASSLEAAPEAFFGQGTRLTVV.

This chain uses TRBV13 with TRBJ2-1; D might be TRBD1 (5 bases). Germline CDR1 is PRHDT and CDR2 is FYEKMQ (reference sequence). Trimming left V 6 bases short and J 9 bases short, with 18 bases between. The CDR3 has 14 residues. CDR3 in DNA: TGTGCCAGCAGATTACCCCGACAGAATCCTGAGCAGTTCTTC. Its translation is CASRLPRQNPEQFF.

The V gene is TRBV4-2, the J gene TRBJ2-2; D perhaps matches TRBD1 (5 bases). Per the germline V gene, CDR1 is LGHNA and CDR2 is YNFKEQ. V gave up 7 bases and J gave up 1 base, with 10 bases separating them. This CDR3 has 14 amino acids. The CDR3 DNA follows: TGTGCCAGCATGTCAGGGTGGAACACCGGGGAGCTGTTTTTT. Protein product: CASMSGWNTGELFF.

Details on this clone: Other nucleotide sequences in the sample specify the same CDR3. The gene calls are TRBV12-3 or TRBV12-4 and TRBJ1-2; D remains unclear. This CDR3 has 13 amino acids. Trimming pared 1 base from V and 5 bases from J, leaving 8 bases between. The CDR3 DNA follows: TGTGCCAGCAGTTTAGGTACTGATTATGGCTACACCTTC. Its protein product is CASSLGTDYGYTF.

V and J are TRBV6-5 and TRBJ1-2; tentative D call: TRBD1 (5 bases). This CDR3 is built from 13 residues. Germline CDR1 and CDR2: MNHEY and SVGAGI. V gave up 6 bases and J gave up 5 bases, with 13 bases separating them. The CDR3 nucleotides are TGTGCCAGCAGACCCGACAGTCAGTATGGCTACACCTTC. Its translation is CASRPDSQYGYTF.

The CDR3 spells CASSQEGRQNYGYTF. In DNA, the CDR3 is TGTGCCAGCAGCCAAGAAGGCAGGCAGAACTATGGCTACACCTTC. The chain uses TRBV4-2 and TRBJ1-2; no clear D gene. The CDR3 contains 15 residues. Trimming removed 0 bases from V and 2 bases from J, with 10 bases in between. Germline V gene data show CDR1 as LGHNA and CDR2 as YNFKEQ.

V gene TRBV24-1 combines with J gene TRBJ2-7; D perhaps matches TRBD1 (6 bases). V shed 4 bases and J shed 4 bases, with 7 bases lying between them. The CDR3 loop spans 12 amino acids. Germline CDR1 and CDR2: KGHDR and SFDVKD. In DNA form, the CDR3 reads TGTGCCACCAGTGAGACAGGATACGAGCAGTACTTC. Amino acid sequence: CATSETGYEQYF.

The CDR3 region has the DNA TGTGCCAGCAGTACTTCCGCCGGGACAGGGTTAGCTGAGCAGTTCTTC. Protein: CASSTSAGTGLAEQFF. V and J are TRBV27 and TRBJ2-1, with 9 bases that match TRBD1. The CDR3 sequence is 16 residues long. Unmatched junction bases numbered 14, after V lost 5 bases and J lost 9 bases. CDR1 and CDR2 (germline): MNHEY, SMNVEV (reference sequence).

The rearrangement uses TRBV7-3 and TRBJ2-7, with a weak D call TRBD2 (6 bases). Germline V gene data show CDR1 as SGHTA and CDR2 as FQGTGA. The CDR3 runs to 13 residues. The V gene lost 5 bases and the J gene lost 6 bases, with 14 bases spanning the gap. The DNA of the CDR3 is TGTGCCAGCAGCCCCGCGGGACGGGGCGAGCAGTACTTC. This codes for CASSPAGRGEQYF.

The chain uses TRBV3-1 (or the pseudogene TRBV3-2) and TRBJ1-6, with a possible D match to TRBD1 (6 bases). Germline CDR1 is LGHDT and CDR2 is YNNKEL (reference sequence). The germline V and J ends were trimmed by 3 bases and 5 bases, with 8 bases remaining between them. This CDR3 spans 14 amino acids. Written as DNA, the CDR3 is TGTGCCAGCAGCCACGGGGGGCATAATTCACCCCTCCACTTT. As protein: CASSHGGHNSPLHF.

The V and J genes are TRBV7-5 and TRBJ2-7; the D call in the table, TRBD2, was not verified against the DNA. TRBV7-5 is tagged as a pseudogene. The CDR3 is made up of 17 amino acids. The DNA of the CDR3 is TGTGTCAGAAGCTTTGAGCTAGCGGGGGGCCAGCTCTACGAGCAGTACTTC. Protein sequence: CVRSFELAGGQLYEQYF.

CDR3 nucleotide sequence: TGTGCCAGCGAAACAGGGGGGGAGGAGAATGAGCAGTTCTTC. Amino acids: CASETGGEENEQFF. The V call is TRBV9, the J call TRBJ2-1; maybe TRBD1 (8 bases). The V and J ends lost 7 bases and 7 bases respectively, with 18 bases between them. This CDR3 comprises 14 residues. Germline assignment: CDR1 SGDLS and CDR2 YYNGEE.

V gene TRBV11-3 combines with J gene TRBJ2-1; 8 nucleotides line up with TRBD1. J lost 9 bases, V lost 4 bases, and 8 bases had no gene match. Germline CDR1 is SGHNT and CDR2 is YENEEA. The CDR3 is made up of 14 amino acids. The CDR3 DNA is TGTGCCAGCAGCTCTCCCGGACAGGGCCGTGAGCAGTTCTTC. This translates into CASSSPGQGREQFF.

This chain links TRBV5-1 with TRBJ1-1; possibly TRBD1 for D (5 bases). V was shortened by 3 bases and J by 0 bases, with 18 bases between the two germline ends. Germline V gives CDR1 SGHRS, CDR2 YFSETQ. This CDR3 has 17 residues. In DNA form, the CDR3 reads TGCGCCAGCAGCTCCTCGGGGCGGGGGAACATGAACACTGAAGCTTTCTTT. Translating it yields CASSSSGRGNMNTEAFF.

In DNA, the CDR3 is TGTGCCAGCAGCCTTGGACTACGAAGTTCACCCCTCCACTTT. This translates into CASSLGLRSSPLHF. V and J are TRBV5-4 and TRBJ1-6; D is unclear. Germline V CDR1 and CDR2: SGHNT, YYREEE (reference sequence). This CDR3 has 14 residues. V was clipped by 4 bases and J by 9 bases, with 14 bases between them.